This record covers a single T cell receptor (beta chain). This sample was taken from a study of blood T cell repertoires in COVID-19. Method: immunoSEQ multiplex PCR; TCRdb's copy keeps in-frame clones and lacks some. The sample holds hundreds of thousands of clones; around 82% are singletons and the top ten take 4.9%. The V gene's germline CDR1 is SGHRS and CDR2 YFSETQ. This CDR3 has 15 amino acids. After removal of 3 bases from V and 8 bases from J, the junction contained 8 bases not matched to a gene. This clonotype originated in an elderly woman with active or convalescent COVID-19. The sequencing input was peripheral blood. The chain employs TRBV5-1 and TRBJ1-4; 9 bases align to TRBD1. This chain's CDR3 is CASSWDRAREEKLFF. CDR3 DNA: TGCGCCAGCAGCTGGGACAGGGCGCGGGAAGAAAAACTGTTTTTT.